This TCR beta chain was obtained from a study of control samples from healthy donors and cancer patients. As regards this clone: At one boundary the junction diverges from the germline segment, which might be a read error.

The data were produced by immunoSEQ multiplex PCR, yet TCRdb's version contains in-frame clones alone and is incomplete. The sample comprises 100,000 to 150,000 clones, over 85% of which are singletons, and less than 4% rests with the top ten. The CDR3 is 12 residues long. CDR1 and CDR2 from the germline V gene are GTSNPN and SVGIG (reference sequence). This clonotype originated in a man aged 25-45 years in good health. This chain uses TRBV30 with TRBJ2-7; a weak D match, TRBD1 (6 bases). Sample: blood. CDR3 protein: CAWTQTGLPSSF. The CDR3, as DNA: TGTGCCTGGACCCAGACAGGACTCCCTTCGAGTTTC.